This T cell receptor (beta chain) was observed in a study of blood T cells in healthy people across ages. A note on this clonotype: Antigen specificity is unknown.

The study's findings and limits: More naive CD4+ cells and higher diversity marked long-lived donors relative to aged donors.

The second PCR ran about 6 to 12 cycles with a sample-barcoded 5' primer and J-beta primers. One entry per CDR3 protein, called by TCRdb with MiXCR from the 5' RACE reads. The table shows 600,000 to 850,000 distinct CDR3 sequences, with roughly two fifths occurring only once. Input material: blood. This receptor was taken from a woman aged 55-75 years in good health.

CDR3 coding DNA: TGTGCCAGCCGGAAAGAGTTCGGGGGCAATCAGCCCCAGCATTTT. This sequence encodes CASRKEFGGNQPQHF. The chain couples TRBV6-1 to TRBJ1-5; D uncertain. The CDR3 is 15 amino acids. Trimming left V 8 bases short and J 2 bases short, with 16 bases between. Germline lookup yields CDR1 MNHNS and CDR2 SASEGT.